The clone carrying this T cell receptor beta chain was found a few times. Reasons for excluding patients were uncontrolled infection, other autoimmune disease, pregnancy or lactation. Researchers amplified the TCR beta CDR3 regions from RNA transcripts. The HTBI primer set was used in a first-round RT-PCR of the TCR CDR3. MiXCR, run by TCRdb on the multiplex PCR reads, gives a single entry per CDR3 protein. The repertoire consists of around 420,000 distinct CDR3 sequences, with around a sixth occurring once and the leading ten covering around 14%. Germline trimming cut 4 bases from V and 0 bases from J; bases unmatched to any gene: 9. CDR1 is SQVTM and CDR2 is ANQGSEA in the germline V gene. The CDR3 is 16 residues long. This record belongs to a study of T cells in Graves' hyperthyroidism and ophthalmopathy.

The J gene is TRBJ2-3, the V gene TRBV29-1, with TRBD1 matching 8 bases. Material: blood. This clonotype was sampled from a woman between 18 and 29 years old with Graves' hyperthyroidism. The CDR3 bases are TGCAGCGTTGCCCAAACGACAGGGGATAGCACAGATACGCAGTATTTT. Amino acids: CSVAQTTGDSTDTQYF.